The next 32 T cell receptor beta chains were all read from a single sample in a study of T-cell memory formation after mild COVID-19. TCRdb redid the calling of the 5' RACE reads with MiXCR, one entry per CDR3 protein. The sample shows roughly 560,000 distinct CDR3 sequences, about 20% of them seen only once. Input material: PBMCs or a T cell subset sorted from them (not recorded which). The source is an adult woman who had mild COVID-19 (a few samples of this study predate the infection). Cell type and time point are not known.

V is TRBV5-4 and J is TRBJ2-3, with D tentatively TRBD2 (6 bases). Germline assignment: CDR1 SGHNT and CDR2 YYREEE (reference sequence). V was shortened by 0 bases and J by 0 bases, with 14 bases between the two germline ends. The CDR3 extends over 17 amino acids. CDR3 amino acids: CASSLVVSGTSTDTQYF. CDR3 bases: TGTGCCAGCAGCTTGGTTGTTAGCGGAACTAGCACAGATACGCAGTATTTT.

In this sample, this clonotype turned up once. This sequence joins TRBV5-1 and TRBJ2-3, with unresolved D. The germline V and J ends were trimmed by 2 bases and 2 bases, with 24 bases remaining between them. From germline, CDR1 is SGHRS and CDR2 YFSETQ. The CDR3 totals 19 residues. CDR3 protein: CASSFGPVTGLPPTDTQYF. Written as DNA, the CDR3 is TGCGCCAGCAGCTTTGGCCCGGTGACCGGGCTCCCTCCCACAGATACGCAGTATTTT.

The CDR3 DNA reads as TGTGCCAGTAACGTCGGCGGGGGCTATGGCTACACCTTC. Amino acids: CASNVGGGYGYTF. The chain recombines TRBV19 with TRBJ1-2; D may be TRBD1 (5 bases). The V end was cut by 7 bases, the J end by 4 bases, with 13 bases between. Looked up from germline, CDR1 is LNHDA and CDR2 is SQIVND (reference sequence). The CDR3 is made up of 13 amino acids.

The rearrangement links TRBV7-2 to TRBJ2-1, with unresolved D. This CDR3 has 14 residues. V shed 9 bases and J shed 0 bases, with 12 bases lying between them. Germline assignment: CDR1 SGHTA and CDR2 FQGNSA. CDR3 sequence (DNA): TGTGCCAGTGGGATGTACAGCTCCTACAATGAGCAGTTCTTC. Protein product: CASGMYSSYNEQFF. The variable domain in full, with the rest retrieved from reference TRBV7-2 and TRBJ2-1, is GAGVSQSPSNKVTEKGKDVELRCDPISGHTALYWYRQSLGQGLEFLIYFQGNSAPDKSGLPSDRFSAERTGGSVSTLTIQRTQQEDSAVYLCASGMYSSYNEQFFGPGTRLTVL.

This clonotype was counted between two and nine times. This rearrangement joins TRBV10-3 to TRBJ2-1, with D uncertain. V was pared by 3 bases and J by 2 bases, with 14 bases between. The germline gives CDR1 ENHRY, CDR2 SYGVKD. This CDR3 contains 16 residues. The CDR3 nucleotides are TGTGCCATCAGTGAAAGAGGCGGAGATACCTACAATGAGCAGTTCTTC. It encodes CAISERGGDTYNEQFF.

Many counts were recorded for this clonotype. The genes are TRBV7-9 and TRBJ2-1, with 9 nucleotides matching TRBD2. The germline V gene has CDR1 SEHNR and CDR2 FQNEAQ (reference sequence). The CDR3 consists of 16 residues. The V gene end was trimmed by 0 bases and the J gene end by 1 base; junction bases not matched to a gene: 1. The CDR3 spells CASSLASGSSYNEQFF. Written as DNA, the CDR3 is TGTGCCAGCAGCTTAGCTAGCGGGAGTTCCTACAATGAGCAGTTCTTC.

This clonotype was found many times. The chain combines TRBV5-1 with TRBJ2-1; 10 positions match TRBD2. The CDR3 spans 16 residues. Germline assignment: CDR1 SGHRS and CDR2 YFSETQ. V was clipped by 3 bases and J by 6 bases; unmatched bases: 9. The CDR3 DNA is TGCGCCAGCAGCTCGATTCAGCGGGGGGGCTCCAATGAGCAGTTCTTC. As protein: CASSSIQRGGSNEQFF.

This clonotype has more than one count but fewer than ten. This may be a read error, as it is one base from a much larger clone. The CDR3 coding sequence is TGCGCCAGCAGCGATGGACAGTCCTACGAGCAGTACTTC. Its protein product is CASSDGQSYEQYF. The V gene is TRBV4-1, the J gene TRBJ2-7; D possibly corresponds to TRBD1 (6 bases). This CDR3 contains 13 residues. Trimming took 5 bases from V and 1 from J, leaving 9 bases between them. Germline values: CDR1 MGHRA, CDR2 YSYEKL.

The CDR3 loop reads CAIASRERAFF. In nucleotides, the CDR3 is TGTGCCATCGCGAGCAGAGAGCGGGCTTTCTTT. The chain employs TRBV10-3 and TRBJ1-1; D is unresolved. The V gene lost 8 bases and the J gene lost 11 bases, with 15 bases spanning the gap. The length of the CDR3 is 11 residues. Germline values: CDR1 ENHRY, CDR2 SYGVKD.

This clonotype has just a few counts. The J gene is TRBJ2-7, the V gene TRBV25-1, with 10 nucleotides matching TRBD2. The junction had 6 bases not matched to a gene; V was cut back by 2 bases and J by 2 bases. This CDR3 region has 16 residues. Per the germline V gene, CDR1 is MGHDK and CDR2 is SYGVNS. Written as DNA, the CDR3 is TGTGCCAGCAGTGAAGAGGGTAGCGGGAGGACCTACGAGCAGTACTTC. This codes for CASSEEGSGRTYEQYF.

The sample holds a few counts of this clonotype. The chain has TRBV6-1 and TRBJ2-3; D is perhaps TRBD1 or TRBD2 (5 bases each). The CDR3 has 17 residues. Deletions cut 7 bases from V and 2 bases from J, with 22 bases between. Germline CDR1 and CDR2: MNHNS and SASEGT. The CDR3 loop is CASTLAGHPGPTDTQYF. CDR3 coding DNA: TGTGCCAGCACTCTGGCGGGCCACCCGGGGCCCACAGATACGCAGTATTTT.

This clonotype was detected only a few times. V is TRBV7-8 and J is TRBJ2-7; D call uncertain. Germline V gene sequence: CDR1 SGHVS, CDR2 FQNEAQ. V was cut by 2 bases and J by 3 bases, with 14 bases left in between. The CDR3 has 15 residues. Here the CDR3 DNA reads TGTGCCAGCAGCTTATGGGCCCGTGGGGACTACGAGCAGTACTTC. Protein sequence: CASSLWARGDYEQYF.

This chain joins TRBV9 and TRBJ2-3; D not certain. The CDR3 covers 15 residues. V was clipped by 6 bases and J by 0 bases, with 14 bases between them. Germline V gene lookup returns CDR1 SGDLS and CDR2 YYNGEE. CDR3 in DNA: TGTGCCAGCACCGACTTAGGACCCAGCACAGATACGCAGTATTTT. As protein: CASTDLGPSTDTQYF.

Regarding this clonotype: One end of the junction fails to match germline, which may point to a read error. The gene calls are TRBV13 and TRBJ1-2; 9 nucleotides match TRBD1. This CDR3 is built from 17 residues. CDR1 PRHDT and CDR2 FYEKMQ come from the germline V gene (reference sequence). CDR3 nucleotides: TGTGCCAGCAGTTTAGCATCCCCGGGACAGGGTTTTTCTGGCTACACCTTC. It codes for CASSLASPGQGFSGYTF.

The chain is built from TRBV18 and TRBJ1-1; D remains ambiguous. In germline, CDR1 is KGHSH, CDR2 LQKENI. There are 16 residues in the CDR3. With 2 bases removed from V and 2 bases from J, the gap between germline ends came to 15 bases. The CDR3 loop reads CASSPASGVGNTEAFF. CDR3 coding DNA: TGTGCCAGCTCACCAGCGTCCGGGGTAGGAAACACTGAAGCTTTCTTT.

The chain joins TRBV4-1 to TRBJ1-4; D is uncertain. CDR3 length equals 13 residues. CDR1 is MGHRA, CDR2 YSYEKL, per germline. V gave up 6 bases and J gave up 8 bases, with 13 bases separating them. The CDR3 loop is CASSGGEWEKLFF. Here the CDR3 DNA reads TGCGCCAGCAGTGGAGGAGAATGGGAAAAACTGTTTTTT.

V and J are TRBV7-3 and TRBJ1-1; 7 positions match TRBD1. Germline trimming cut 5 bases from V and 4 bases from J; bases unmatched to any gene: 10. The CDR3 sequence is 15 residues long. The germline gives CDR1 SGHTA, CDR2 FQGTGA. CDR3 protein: CASSVDRAGTTEAFF. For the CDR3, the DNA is TGTGCCAGCAGCGTTGACAGGGCGGGGACCACTGAAGCTTTCTTT.

CDR3 in DNA: TGTGCCAGCAGTAGCCCTTTCGGGACAGGGAACAATGAGCAGTTCTTC. The encoded protein is CASSSPFGTGNNEQFF. The V gene is TRBV7-9, the J gene TRBJ2-1, with 9 positions matching TRBD1. The germline CDR1 and CDR2 sequences are SEHNR and FQNEAQ (reference sequence). CDR3 length equals 16 residues. Trimming cost V 6 bases and J 5 bases; bases outside gene matches: 11.

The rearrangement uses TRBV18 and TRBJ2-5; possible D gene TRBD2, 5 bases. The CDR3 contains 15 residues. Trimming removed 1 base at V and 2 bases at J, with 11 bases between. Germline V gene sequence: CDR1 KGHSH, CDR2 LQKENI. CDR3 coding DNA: TGTGCCAGCTCACCACTGAGTCTAGCTCAAGAGACCCAGTACTTC. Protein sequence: CASSPLSLAQETQYF.

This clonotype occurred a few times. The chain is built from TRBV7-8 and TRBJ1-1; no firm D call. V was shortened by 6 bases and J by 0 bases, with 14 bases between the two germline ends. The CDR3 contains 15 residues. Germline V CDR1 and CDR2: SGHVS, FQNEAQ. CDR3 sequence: CASSGSQALNTEAFF. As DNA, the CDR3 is TGTGCCAGCAGTGGATCACAAGCACTGAACACTGAAGCTTTCTTT.

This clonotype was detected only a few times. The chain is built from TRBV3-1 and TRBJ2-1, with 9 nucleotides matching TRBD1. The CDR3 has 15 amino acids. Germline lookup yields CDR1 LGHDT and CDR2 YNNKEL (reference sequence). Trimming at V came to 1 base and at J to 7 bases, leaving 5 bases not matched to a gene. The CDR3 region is CASSQGRQGGNEQFF. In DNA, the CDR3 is TGTGCCAGCAGCCAAGGAAGACAGGGGGGGAATGAGCAGTTCTTC.

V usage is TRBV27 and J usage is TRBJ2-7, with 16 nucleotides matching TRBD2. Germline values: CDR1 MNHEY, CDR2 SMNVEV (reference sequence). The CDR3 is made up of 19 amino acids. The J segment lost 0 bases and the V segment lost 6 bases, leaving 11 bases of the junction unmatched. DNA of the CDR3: TGTGCCAGCAGCCCATCGGGACTAGCGGGAGGGCCCGGCTCCTACGAGCAGTACTTC. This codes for CASSPSGLAGGPGSYEQYF.

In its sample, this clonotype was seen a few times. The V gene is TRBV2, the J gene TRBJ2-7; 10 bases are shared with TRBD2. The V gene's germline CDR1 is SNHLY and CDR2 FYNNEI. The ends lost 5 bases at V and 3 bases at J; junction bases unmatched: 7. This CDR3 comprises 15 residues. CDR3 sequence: CASSPDRTSGYEQYF. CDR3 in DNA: TGTGCCAGCAGTCCCGACCGGACTAGCGGCTACGAGCAGTACTTC.

Here the CDR3 DNA reads TGTGCCACCAGCAGAGATTTTGCAGATACGCAGTATTTT. This gives the protein CATSRDFADTQYF. This chain connects TRBV15 to TRBJ2-3; D not resolved. CDR1 LNHNV and CDR2 YYDKDF come from the germline V gene (reference sequence). The CDR3 totals 13 residues. Trimming removed 0 bases from V and 4 bases from J, with 5 bases in between.

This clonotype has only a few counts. The CDR3 DNA is TGCGCCAGCAGCTTGTCAGGGATCGATGGCTACACCTTC. Translated, it gives CASSLSGIDGYTF. The chain employs TRBV5-1 and TRBJ1-2; maybe TRBD1 (5 bases). This CDR3 has 13 residues. Germline V gene lookup returns CDR1 SGHRS and CDR2 YFSETQ. V was trimmed by 1 base and J by 6 bases, leaving 10 bases between them.

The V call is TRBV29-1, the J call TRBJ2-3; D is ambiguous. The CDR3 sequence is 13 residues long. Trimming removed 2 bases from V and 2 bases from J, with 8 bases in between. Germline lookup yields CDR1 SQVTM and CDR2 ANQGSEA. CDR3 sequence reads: CSVEWQNTDTQYF. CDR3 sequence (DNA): TGCAGCGTTGAATGGCAGAACACAGATACGCAGTATTTT.

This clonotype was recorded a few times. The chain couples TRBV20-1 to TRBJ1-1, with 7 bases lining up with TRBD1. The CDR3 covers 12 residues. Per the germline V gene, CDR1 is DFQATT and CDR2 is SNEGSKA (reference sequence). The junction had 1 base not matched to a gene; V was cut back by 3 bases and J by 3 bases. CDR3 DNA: TGCAGTGCTAGTACAGGGGACACTGAAGCTTTCTTT. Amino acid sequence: CSASTGDTEAFF.

CDR3 DNA: TGTGCCAGCAGCTATTTAGGGGGGGGCACGGAGACCCAGTACTTC. Translating it yields CASSYLGGGTETQYF. The chain joins TRBV5-6 to TRBJ2-5, with D possibly being TRBD2 (7 bases). Germline V gene data show CDR1 as SGHDT and CDR2 as YYEEEE. The CDR3 loop spans 15 amino acids. The germline V and J ends were trimmed by 3 bases and 5 bases, with 17 bases remaining between them. Full variable domain (outside the CDR3, taken from reference TRBV5-6 and TRBJ2-5): DAGVTQSPTHLIKTRGQQVTLRCSPKSGHDTVSWYQQALGQGPQFIFQYYEEEERQRGNFPDRFSGHQFPNYSSELNVNALLLGDSALYLCASSYLGGGTETQYFGPGTRLLVL.

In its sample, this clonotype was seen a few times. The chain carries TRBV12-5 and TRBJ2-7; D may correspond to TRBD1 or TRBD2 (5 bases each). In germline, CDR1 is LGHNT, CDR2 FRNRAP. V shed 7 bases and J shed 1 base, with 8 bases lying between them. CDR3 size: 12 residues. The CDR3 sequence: CASAWGSYEQYF. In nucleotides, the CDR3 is TGTGCTAGTGCTTGGGGGTCCTACGAGCAGTACTTC.

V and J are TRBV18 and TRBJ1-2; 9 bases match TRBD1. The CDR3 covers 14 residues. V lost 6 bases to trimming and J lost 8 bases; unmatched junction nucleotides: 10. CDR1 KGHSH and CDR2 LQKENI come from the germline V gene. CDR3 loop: CASSSGQGRGGYTF. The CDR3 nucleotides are TGTGCCAGCTCGTCGGGACAGGGTCGCGGGGGCTACACCTTC. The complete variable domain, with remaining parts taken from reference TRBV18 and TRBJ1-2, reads NAGVMQNPRHLVRRRGQEARLRCSPMKGHSHVYWYRQLPEEGLKFMVYLQKENIIDESGMPKERFSAEFPKEGPSILRIQQVVRGDSAAYFCASSSGQGRGGYTFGSGTRLTVV.

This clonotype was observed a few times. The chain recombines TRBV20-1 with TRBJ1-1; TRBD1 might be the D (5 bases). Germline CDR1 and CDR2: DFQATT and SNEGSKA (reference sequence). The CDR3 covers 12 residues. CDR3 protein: CRAGGQNTEAFF. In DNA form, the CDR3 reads TGCAGGGCAGGCGGACAGAACACTGAAGCTTTCTTT.

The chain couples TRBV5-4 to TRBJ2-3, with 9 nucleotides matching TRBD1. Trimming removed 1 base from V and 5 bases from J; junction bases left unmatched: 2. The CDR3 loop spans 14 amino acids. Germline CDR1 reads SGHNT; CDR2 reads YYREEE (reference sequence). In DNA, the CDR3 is TGTGCCAGCAGCTTGACAGGGGGCAGAGATACGCAGTATTTT. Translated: CASSLTGGRDTQYF. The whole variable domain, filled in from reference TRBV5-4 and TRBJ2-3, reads ETGVTQSPTHLIKTRGQQVTLRCSSQSGHNTVSWYQQALGQGPQFIFQYYREEENGRGNFPPRFSGLQFPNYSSELNVNALELDDSALYLCASSLTGGRDTQYFGPGTRLTVL.